The T cell receptor beta chain described here comes from a study of blood T cells in healthy people across ages. CDR1 MNHEY and CDR2 SVGAGI come from the germline V gene. The CDR3 runs to 15 residues. Trimming took 2 bases from V and 6 from J; bases not matched to a gene: 2. This clonotype was seen a handful of times. It was with a sample-barcoded 5' primer and a J-beta primer mix that a second PCR of roughly 6 to 12 cycles was run. One entry per CDR3 protein results from TCRdb running MiXCR on the 5' RACE reads. The sample includes hundreds of thousands of distinct CDR3 sequences, 25% to 35% seen only once; the top ten take roughly 17%.

V and J are TRBV6-5 and TRBJ2-2; 11 nucleotides align to TRBD1. The TCR was taken from a woman of 80 years or more in good health. Sample: blood. The CDR3 is CASSYRDRGAGELFF. The CDR3 DNA reads as TGTGCCAGCAGTTACCGGGACAGGGGGGCCGGGGAGCTGTTTTTT.